The 30 T cell receptor beta chains below come from one sample, sequenced in a study of radiotherapy plus CTLA-4 blockade in lung cancer. Produced via immunoSEQ multiplex PCR; TCRdb's table is partial and in-frame only. The sample shows 60,000 to 65,000 clones, 70% to 85% of them seen only once. The starting material was peripheral blood, obtained from a patient treated with radiotherapy plus ipilimumab. Receptor source: a human donor with non-small cell lung cancer who had a complete response to radiotherapy plus ipilimumab.

The chain recombines TRBV4-1 with TRBJ1-5; no definite D call. This CDR3 has 14 amino acids. The V and J ends lost 4 bases and 4 bases respectively, with 11 bases between them. Looked up from germline, CDR1 is MGHRA and CDR2 is YSYEKL. The CDR3 spells CASSLYDENQPQHF. The CDR3 region has the DNA TGCGCCAGCAGCCTTTACGACGAAAATCAGCCCCAGCATTTT.

CDR3 sequence reads: CASSRDRYMNTEAFF. Written as DNA, the CDR3 is TGTGCCAGCAGCCGGGACAGGTACATGAACACTGAAGCTTTCTTT. The chain recombines TRBV5-4 with TRBJ1-1, with TRBD1 matching over 8 bases. The germline gives CDR1 SGHNT, CDR2 YYREEE (reference sequence). Trimming cost V 4 bases and J 0 bases; bases outside gene matches: 5. This CDR3 has 15 residues.

There are a few counts of this clone. The rearrangement links TRBV4-3 to TRBJ2-1; 9 nucleotides line up with TRBD1. The CDR3 is 15 residues long. V shed 5 bases, J shed 5 bases, and the junction held 7 bases outside the gene matches. Looked up from germline, CDR1 is LGHNA and CDR2 is YSLEER. Written as DNA, the CDR3 is TGCGCCAGCAGCTTGGACAGGGGAAACAACAATGAGCAGTTCTTC. It is translated as CASSLDRGNNNEQFF.

This clone has only a few counts. The chain is built from TRBV10-3 and TRBJ1-2, with TRBD1 identical over 7 bases. Germline values: CDR1 ENHRY, CDR2 SYGVKD. CDR3 length: 13 amino acids. V dropped 7 bases and J dropped 5; count of bases not matched to a gene: 7. The CDR3 DNA reads as TGTGCCATCACCGGGACGACAGGGTATGGCTACACCTTC. Encoded protein: CAITGTTGYGYTF.

This clone was found a few times. The chain carries TRBV18 and TRBJ2-7; D is unclear. This CDR3 comprises 12 residues. From germline, CDR1 is KGHSH and CDR2 LQKENI. The V end lost 5 bases, the J end lost 0 bases, and 5 bases lay between the germline ends. In nucleotides, the CDR3 is TGTGCCAGCTCAACGGCCTCCTACGAGCAGTACTTC. As protein: CASSTASYEQYF.

This rearrangement joins TRBV5-1 to TRBJ2-6, with D maybe TRBD1 (5 bases). This CDR3 region has 16 residues. V gave up 0 bases and J gave up 2 bases, with 9 bases separating them. Germline V CDR1 and CDR2: SGHRS, YFSETQ. Here the CDR3 DNA reads TGCGCCAGCAGCTTGGAGGGGCAGCCTGGGGCCAACGTCCTGACTTTC. Protein: CASSLEGQPGANVLTF. The variable domain in full, with the rest retrieved from reference TRBV5-1 and TRBJ2-6, is KAGVTQTPRYLIKTRGQQVTLSCSPISGHRSVSWYQQTPGQGLQFLFEYFSETQRNKGNFPGRFSGRQFSNSRSEMNVSTLELGDSALYLCASSLEGQPGANVLTFGAGSRLTVL.

J is TRBJ1-1 and V is TRBV29-1, with D possibly matching TRBD1 (5 bases). Trimming took 4 bases from V and 7 from J, leaving 10 bases between them. The germline V gene has CDR1 SQVTM and CDR2 ANQGSEA. The CDR3 consists of 11 residues. The DNA for the CDR3 is TGCAGCGTTGCTAGGGGTATTGAAGCTTTCTTT. Amino acids: CSVARGIEAFF. Using reference TRBV29-1 and TRBJ1-1 for the parts outside the CDR3, the full variable domain is SAVISQKPSRDICQRGTSLTIQCQVDSQVTMMFWYRQQPGQSLTLIATANQGSEATYESGFVIDKFPISRPNLTFSTLTVSNMSPEDSSIYLCSVARGIEAFFGQGTRLTVV.

This chain joins TRBV18 and TRBJ1-2; D call uncertain. The CDR3 contains 13 residues. V gave up 3 bases and J gave up 7 bases, with 12 bases separating them. Germline-derived CDR1 and CDR2 are KGHSH and LQKENI. The CDR3 DNA is TGTGCCAGCTCACCTGAGAGGACCTCTGGCTACACCTTC. As protein: CASSPERTSGYTF.

The chain combines TRBV25-1 with TRBJ1-1; 8 bases align to TRBD1. Germline CDR1 and CDR2: MGHDK and SYGVNS. There are 15 residues in the CDR3. V was clipped by 5 bases and J by 5 bases; unmatched bases: 10. The CDR3 DNA sequence: TGTGCCAGCAGTAGGCAGGGGGCGCAGGGAACTGAAGCTTTCTTT. Protein sequence: CASSRQGAQGTEAFF.

The rearrangement links TRBV5-1 to TRBJ2-7; 10 bases match TRBD2. The V and J ends lost 0 bases and 4 bases, in that order; junction bases with no gene match: 1. Per the germline V gene, CDR1 is SGHRS and CDR2 is YFSETQ. This CDR3 is built from 14 residues. CDR3 loop: CASSLGTSGYEQYF. The CDR3, as DNA: TGCGCCAGCAGCTTGGGGACTAGCGGATACGAGCAGTACTTC.

The chain uses TRBV29-1 and TRBJ1-2, with 12 nucleotides matching TRBD1. Trimming at V came to 4 bases and at J to 8 bases, leaving 8 bases not matched to a gene. Germline V gene lookup returns CDR1 SQVTM and CDR2 ANQGSEA. CDR3 size: 14 residues. The CDR3: CSVAKGQGAGGYTF. Here the CDR3 DNA reads TGCAGCGTTGCCAAGGGACAGGGGGCAGGAGGCTACACCTTC.

The V gene is TRBV30, the J gene TRBJ1-2; D ambiguous. CDR1 is GTSNPN and CDR2 is SVGIG in the germline V gene (reference sequence). This CDR3 region has 15 residues. Trimming left V 1 base short and J 4 bases short, with 16 bases between. In nucleotides, the CDR3 is TGTGCCTGGAGTGCGCTTACATTGGGAGGCTATGGCTACACCTTC. It specifies CAWSALTLGGYGYTF.

This clone was recorded once. The J gene is TRBJ2-3, the V gene TRBV9, with D perhaps TRBD2 (7 bases). Germline loops: CDR1 SGDLS, CDR2 YYNGEE. V lost 0 bases to trimming and J lost 2 bases, with 10 bases between them. The CDR3 is 15 residues long. CDR3: CASSVEGGFTDTQYF. The CDR3 coding sequence is TGTGCCAGCAGCGTAGAGGGGGGGTTCACAGATACGCAGTATTTT.

This chain links TRBV11-2 with TRBJ1-2, with D possibly matching TRBD1 (5 bases). Germline CDR1 and CDR2: SGHAT and FQNNGV. V lost 0 bases and J lost 3, with 14 bases in between. The CDR3 is made up of 16 amino acids. Here the CDR3 DNA reads TGTGCCAGCAGCTTAGAGGGAGCAGGGCTCTACTATGGCTACACCTTC. Translated, it gives CASSLEGAGLYYGYTF.

This chain links TRBV6-5 with TRBJ2-1; D possibly corresponds to TRBD2 (6 bases). The V gene's germline CDR1 is MNHEY and CDR2 SVGAGI. Trimming removed 10 bases at V and 0 bases at J, with 13 bases between. CDR3 length equals 14 residues. Here the CDR3 reads CATLAENSYNEQFF. In nucleotides, the CDR3 is TGTGCCACCTTAGCGGAGAACTCCTACAATGAGCAGTTCTTC.

The chain joins TRBV28 to TRBJ1-1; 10 nucleotides line up with TRBD1. The J segment lost 6 bases and the V segment lost 6 bases, leaving 7 bases of the junction unmatched. The CDR3 has 14 amino acids. Germline V gene lookup returns CDR1 MDHEN and CDR2 SYDVKM. CDR3 coding DNA: TGTGCCAGCAGCTCGACAGGGGGCGCGGCTGAAGCTTTCTTT. Its translation: CASSSTGGAAEAFF.

The chain carries TRBV30 and TRBJ1-2; TRBD1 aligns across 8 bases. The CDR3 totals 13 residues. The V gene end was trimmed by 5 bases and the J gene end by 2 bases; junction bases not matched to a gene: 4. The germline V gene has CDR1 GTSNPN and CDR2 SVGIG (reference sequence). The CDR3 region is CAWQRTGNYGYTF. CDR3 nucleotides: TGTGCCTGGCAGAGGACAGGGAACTATGGCTACACCTTC.

The chain uses TRBV4-3 and TRBJ2-5; 9 bases map to TRBD1. The CDR3 sequence is 14 residues long. Germline V gene data show CDR1 as LGHNA and CDR2 as YSLEER. V trimming: 3 bases; J trimming: 3 bases; junction bases outside the gene matches: 2. CDR3 sequence reads: CASSHRQGEETQYF. The CDR3 region has the DNA TGCGCCAGCAGCCATCGACAGGGGGAAGAGACCCAGTACTTC.

The chain is built from TRBV10-3 and TRBJ2-3, with TRBD1 matching 7 bases. This CDR3 has 16 residues. Germline V gene sequence: CDR1 ENHRY, CDR2 SYGVKD. Losses at the gene ends were 8 bases for V and 4 bases for J; bases not matched to a gene: 15. CDR3 nucleotide sequence: TGTGCCATCGCAGGGGGATTCTTTGAGAGTGCAGATACGCAGTATTTT. This codes for CAIAGGFFESADTQYF.

The chain employs TRBV7-2 and TRBJ1-2; D call uncertain. CDR1 and CDR2 from the germline V gene are SGHTA and FQGNSA. V gave up 0 bases and J gave up 2 bases, with 16 bases separating them. The CDR3 contains 17 residues. CDR3 in DNA: TGTGCCAGCAGCTTAGCGACGGCAGCTTTCTCAAACTATGGCTACACCTTC. As protein: CASSLATAAFSNYGYTF.

The chain employs TRBV5-1 and TRBJ1-2; TRBD1 matches at 9 bases. Germline V gene sequence: CDR1 SGHRS, CDR2 YFSETQ. V lost 5 bases, J lost 0 bases, and 8 bases stayed unmatched. The length of the CDR3 is 16 residues. CDR3 sequence reads: CASRNGTGTSNYGYTF. Here the CDR3 DNA reads TGCGCCAGCAGGAACGGGACAGGGACCTCTAACTATGGCTACACCTTC.

This chain joins TRBV6-1 and TRBJ1-1; 8 positions agree with TRBD1. Germline V CDR1 and CDR2: MNHNS, SASEGT. The CDR3 runs 11 residues. Losses at the gene ends were 7 bases for V and 9 bases for J; bases not matched to a gene: 4. DNA for the CDR3: TGTGCCAGCAACCACAGGGGGAAAGCTTTCTTT. This gives the protein CASNHRGKAFF.

The rearrangement joins TRBV6-5 to TRBJ1-6; 7 nucleotides match TRBD1. The CDR3 consists of 16 residues. In germline, CDR1 is MNHEY, CDR2 SVGAGI. With 4 bases clipped from V and 0 bases from J, the junction kept 3 bases outside the gene matches. The CDR3 bases are TGTGCCAGCAGTTTGGGACAGTACTCCTATAATTCACCCCTCCACTTT. It encodes CASSLGQYSYNSPLHF.

The V gene is TRBV6-5, the J gene TRBJ1-5; possible D gene TRBD1, 5 bases. The V end lost 4 bases, the J end lost 6 bases, and 16 bases lay between the germline ends. The CDR3 is made up of 15 amino acids. The germline V gene encodes CDR1 MNHEY and CDR2 SVGAGI. This CDR3 reads CASSSAGQGSQPQHF. For the CDR3, the DNA is TGTGCCAGCAGTTCCGCTGGGCAGGGAAGTCAGCCCCAGCATTTT.

This rearrangement joins TRBV2 to TRBJ2-1; 12 nucleotides match TRBD2. Looked up from germline, CDR1 is SNHLY and CDR2 is FYNNEI. CDR3 length equals 15 residues. Trimming removed 6 bases from V and 6 bases from J; junction bases left unmatched: 6. The CDR3 region is CASRLTSGGFNEQFF. The DNA for the CDR3 is TGTGCCAGCAGGTTGACTAGCGGGGGTTTCAATGAGCAGTTCTTC.

The chain links TRBV30 to TRBJ1-3; possibly TRBD1 for D (6 bases). V lost 5 bases to trimming and J lost 2 bases, with 16 bases between them. The CDR3 runs to 15 residues. Germline CDR1 is GTSNPN and CDR2 is SVGIG (reference sequence). The CDR3 DNA reads as TGTGCCTGGCCTCCACCAGGGGTAACTGGAAACACCATATATTTT. Translated, it gives CAWPPPGVTGNTIYF.

This clone appeared once. The chain employs TRBV23-1 and TRBJ1-1; no clear D gene. TRBV23-1 belongs to the ORF category, with a function that is uncertain. V was pared by 6 bases and J by 0 bases, with 11 bases between. This CDR3 spans 14 amino acids. The CDR3 loop is CASSPRSMNTEAFF. The CDR3 DNA reads TGCGCCAGCAGCCCCAGGAGTATGAACACTGAAGCTTTCTTT.

This clone was found once. The chain employs TRBV5-5 and TRBJ1-1, with 7 bases fitting TRBD1. The germline V gene has CDR1 SGHKS and CDR2 YYEKEE (reference sequence). With V trimmed by 1 base and J by 6 bases, 6 bases remained unmatched. CDR3 length equals 14 residues. CDR3 amino acids: CASSLRQGESEAFF. In DNA form, the CDR3 reads TGTGCCAGCAGCTTGAGGCAGGGGGAGTCTGAAGCTTTCTTT.

This chain uses TRBV5-4 with TRBJ2-3, with 11 bases aligning to TRBD2. Trimming at V came to 3 bases and at J to 4 bases, leaving 4 bases not matched to a gene. The CDR3 is made up of 15 amino acids. Germline CDR1 is SGHNT and CDR2 is YYREEE (reference sequence). The CDR3 loop reads CASSSLAGEADTQYF. CDR3 nucleotides: TGTGCCAGCAGCTCACTAGCGGGAGAAGCAGATACGCAGTATTTT. The variable domain in full, completed from reference TRBV5-4 and TRBJ2-3, reads ETGVTQSPTHLIKTRGQQVTLRCSSQSGHNTVSWYQQALGQGPQFIFQYYREEENGRGNFPPRFSGLQFPNYSSELNVNALELDDSALYLCASSSLAGEADTQYFGPGTRLTVL.

The count of this clone is one. The chain combines TRBV30 with TRBJ1-2; TRBD1 matches at 8 bases. Looked up from germline, CDR1 is GTSNPN and CDR2 is SVGIG (reference sequence). The CDR3 spans 13 residues. V gave up 7 bases and J gave up 4 bases; unmatched junction bases: 8. This CDR3 is CALEGQARYGYTF. CDR3 DNA: TGTGCCTTGGAGGGACAGGCACGCTATGGCTACACCTTC.